The TCR beta chain described here comes from a study of T cells in Graves' hyperthyroidism and ophthalmopathy. Background on the study: Blood was drawn when the patient was first diagnosed and still untreated.

CDR1 is SQVTM and CDR2 is ANQGSEA in the germline V gene. The CDR3 extends over 12 amino acids. Patients having uncontrolled infection, another autoimmune disease, pregnancy or lactation were not included. Turning to this clonotype: Its matching antigen is unknown.

From RNA transcripts, TCR beta CDR3 regions were amplified. The TCR CDR3 first-round RT-PCR relied on the HTBI primer set. TCRdb used MiXCR to reprocess the multiplex PCR reads, holding one entry per CDR3 protein. The repertoire holds about 480,000 distinct CDR3 sequences, 22% seen once, with about half in the top ten. Study results and caveats: In the blood, most expanded thyroid clonotypes above 0.001 appeared as well. Ophthalmopathy was told apart from stable hyperthyroidism by a 13 V-J model.

This TCR was sampled from a woman aged 70-85 years with Graves' ophthalmopathy. V gene TRBV29-1 combines with J gene TRBJ2-7; 10 positions agree with TRBD2. Sequences were obtained from blood. The CDR3 here is CSTTSGSYEQYF. In nucleotides, the CDR3 is TGCAGTACGACTAGCGGGTCCTACGAGCAGTACTTC.